This paragraph covers one T cell receptor beta chain sequence. Per germline, CDR1 LGHDT and CDR2 YNNKEL (reference sequence). This CDR3 is built from 15 residues. The J segment lost 4 bases and the V segment lost 0 bases, leaving 4 bases of the junction unmatched. The record originates from a study of blood T cell repertoires in COVID-19. Methods used by the authors: Cell counts per sample came from amplifying reference gene primers. Libraries were prepared by immunoSEQ multiplex PCR; TCRdb keeps only in-frame clonotypes and omits some of them. Clonal size and the V and J genes are those of that table, whereas D and trimming came from the DNA. Here the sample spans 250,000 to 300,000 clones, 85% to 90% being singletons.

Sequenced material: peripheral blood. This receptor was taken from a woman aged 60-70 years with COVID-19, enrolled during active disease. This chain links TRBV3-1 (or the pseudogene TRBV3-2) with TRBJ1-1; 8 positions match TRBD1. The CDR3 spells CASSQDYRGTTEAFF. The CDR3 DNA reads TGTGCCAGCAGCCAAGACTACAGGGGGACCACTGAAGCTTTCTTT.